The rows below give T cell receptor beta chains drawn from one sample of a study of metastatic and nonmetastatic thyroid tumors. Via MiXCR, TCRdb re-called the PCR reads. The repertoire holds over 15,000 clones, with about a quarter as singletons. What was sequenced was tumor tissue. These receptors were taken from a female donor with papillary thyroid cancer or a benign thyroid nodule (not recorded which). Some clones in this sample may be carry-over from other donors' samples. CDR3s include the opening cysteine and the closing phenylalanine or tryptophan. The D gene is left open where the match is weak. Size tells how often a clone was seen (once, few, many) or the class of an expanded clone, and some rows leave it out.

TRBV6-1,few,.,TRBJ1-1,TGTGCCAGCAGTGAAGATGTTTTCGGCTCCTACACTGAAGCTTTCTTT,CASSEDVFGSYTEAFF
TRBV14,many,.,TRBJ2-1,TGTGCCAGCAGCCAAGAATGGACAGTAGGGCTGAATGAGCAGTTCTTC,CASSQEWTVGLNEQFF
TRBV5-1,.,.,TRBJ1-2,TGCGCCAGCAGCCCGACGGTCCCCTTCTATGGCTACACCTTC,CASSPTVPFYGYTF
TRBV9,many,TRBD1,TRBJ1-1,TGTGCCAGCAGCGCAGGGGGCTGGGGTGAAGCTTTCTTT,CASSAGGWGEAFF
TRBV30,.,.,TRBJ2-5,TGTGCCTGGAGTGTTATCGTCGGGGGCGGAGAGACCCAGTACTTC,CAWSVIVGGGETQYF
TRBV20-1,many,.,TRBJ2-1,TGCAGTGCTAGAGTGGGGGGACAGTACTACAATGAGCAGTTCTTC,CSARVGGQYYNEQFF
TRBV30,medium-sized,.,TRBJ1-2,TGTGCCTGGAGTCGGGCAGGGGCTTTGGGCTACACCTTC,CAWSRAGALGYTF
TRBV2,.,.,TRBJ1-2,TGTGCCGCCACAAATAGGCAGCGATCTAACTATGGCTACACCTTC,CAATNRQRSNYGYTF
TRBV30,.,.,TRBJ2-6,TGTGCCTGGAGTGGCCAGGTTCTGTCAGGCGTCCTGACTTTC,CAWSGQVLSGVLTF
TRBV10-3,medium-sized,.,TRBJ1-3,TGTGCCATCAGTGAAAGTCAGGGAAACACCATATATTTT,CAISESQGNTIYF
TRBV11-2,many,TRBD2,TRBJ2-1,TGTGCCAGCAGCTTAGATCGACTAGCGGGAGGGGGTGAGCAGTTCTTC,CASSLDRLAGGGEQFF
TRBV6-1,few,.,TRBJ1-1,TGTGCCAGCAGTCGGGACACTGAAGCTTTCTTT,CASSRDTEAFF
TRBV9,once,.,TRBJ2-1,TGTGCCAGCAGCGTAGGAGCTCACAATGAGCAGTTCTTC,CASSVGAHNEQFF
TRBV20-1,many,.,TRBJ2-6,TGCAGTGCTCCCAACTCTGGGGCCAACGTCCTGACTTTC,CSAPNSGANVLTF
TRBV10-3,many,.,TRBJ1-2,TGTGCCATCAGGCTCGACGGGCGGGGAGGCTACACCTTC,CAIRLDGRGGYTF
TRBV6-5,few,TRBD2,TRBJ2-1,TGTGCCAGCAGTATACATAGCGGGTCCTACAATGAGCAGTTCTTC,CASSIHSGSYNEQFF
TRBV30,few,.,TRBJ2-7,TGTGCCTGTAAGGGGTTCAGGAGCTACGAGCAGTACTTC,CACKGFRSYEQYF
TRBV25-1,.,TRBD1,TRBJ2-7,TGTGCCAGCGCCGAAACAGGGGGCTACGAGCAGTACTTC,CASAETGGYEQYF
TRBV30,.,.,TRBJ2-7,TGTGCCTGGAGGCCCGGGTTCTCCTACGAGCAGTACTTC,CAWRPGFSYEQYF
TRBV11-2,.,.,TRBJ2-7,TGTGCCAGCAGCTTAGATAGGGGCGAGCAGTACTTC,CASSLDRGEQYF
TRBV2,once,.,TRBJ1-4,TGTGCCAGCAGCCAGACACAGGCCGCCACATCAACTAATGAAAAACTGTTTTTT,CASSQTQAATSTNEKLFF
TRBV6-1,few,.,TRBJ2-1,TGTGCCAGCAGTGAGCCACTAGGGGGAGCGATCTTC,CASSEPLGGAIF
TRBV5-8,.,TRBD1,TRBJ1-4,TGTGCCAGCAGCTTGCTTTACGGGACAGGGGGCCGTAATGAAAAACTGTTTTTT,CASSLLYGTGGRNEKLFF
TRBV2,many,TRBD2,TRBJ2-1,TGTGCCAGCAGTGAAGCTATGGGGACTAGCGGGAGGAAGAGCTCCTACAATGAGCAGTTCTTC,CASSEAMGTSGRKSSYNEQFF
TRBV28,few,TRBD1,TRBJ1-1,TGTGCCAGCAGTTACCGGGGACAGGGGGGCGCTGAAGCTTTCTTT,CASSYRGQGGAEAFF
TRBV30,.,.,TRBJ1-1,TGTGCCTGGAGTGCCGGCGCCAGAGGGACTGAAGCTTTCTTT,CAWSAGARGTEAFF
TRBV19,.,.,TRBJ1-1,TGTGCCAGTAGTATATCGGGAAAAGTGATGAACACTGAAGCTTTCTTT,CASSISGKVMNTEAFF
TRBV5-1,many,.,TRBJ2-7,TGCGCCAGCAGTGTGCAGTACTTC,CASSVQYF
TRBV5-4,many,TRBD2,TRBJ2-1,TGTGCCAGCACCCGGGATGCCGGGACTAGCGAAGAGCAGTTCTTC,CASTRDAGTSEEQFF
TRBV5-1,.,TRBD2,TRBJ2-1,TGCGCCAGCAGCCCTGAACTAGCGGCCATCAATGAGCAGTTCTTT,CASSPELAAINEQFF
TRBV30,once,TRBD1,TRBJ1-6,TGTGCCTGGAGTGTAGCAGGGGGTAGTTCACCCCTCCACTTT,CAWSVAGGSSPLHF
TRBV6-2/TRBV6-3,.,TRBD2,TRBJ2-3,TGTGCCAGTCGCAAGAGCGCAGCTACTAGCGCAGATACGCAGTATTTT,CASRKSAATSADTQYF
TRBV27,.,.,TRBJ1-3,TGTGCCAGCAGTTTAGGGGGAGCGGGAAACACCATATATTTT,CASSLGGAGNTIYF
TRBV10-3,many,TRBD1,TRBJ1-1,TGTGCCATCAGTGAGCAGGACAGGGGAAACCTTGGAGCTTTCTTT,CAISEQDRGNLGAFF
TRBV12-3/TRBV12-4,few,.,TRBJ2-6,TGTGCCAGCAGCCCCCGGAACTCTGGGGCCAACGTCCTGACTTTC,CASSPRNSGANVLTF
TRBV11-2,few,.,TRBJ1-1,TGTGCCAGCAGCCTAAGCCCGGGTATCACTGAAGCTTTCTTT,CASSLSPGITEAFF
TRBV30,.,.,TRBJ2-7,TGTGCCTGGAGTTCTGGCGACTACGAGCAGTACTTC,CAWSSGDYEQYF